A single T cell receptor beta chain is shown here with its context. The data belong to a study of cytomegalovirus exposure and HLA in healthy donors. Researchers ran the PCR with 60 Vbeta and 13 Jbeta primers. Using immunoSEQ multiplex PCR, the repertoire was profiled, and TCRdb retains in-frame clones only, with some absent. This table has over 150,000 clones, 82% appearing once. V gave up 3 bases and J gave up 0 bases, with 8 bases separating them. The CDR3 has 14 residues. Germline CDR1 reads LNHNV; CDR2 reads YYDKDF (reference sequence). This TCR was recovered from a boy aged 2-9 years in good health and CMV-seronegative. The material sequenced was PBMCs. The V and J genes are TRBV15 and TRBJ2-5; D perhaps matches TRBD2 (5 bases). CDR3 nucleotides: TGTGCCACCAGCAGCCCCGGGAACCAAGAGACCCAGTACTTC. This sequence encodes CATSSPGNQETQYF.